This TCR beta chain was profiled in a study of beta chain features in type 1 diabetes. The whole isolated RNA underwent reverse transcription, so sequencing captured expressed TCRB transcripts. The protocol was immunoSEQ multiplex PCR, while the TCRdb copy is restricted to in-frame clones and leaves out a portion. This table has roughly 150,000 clones, approximately 8.4% appearing once. Germline trimming cut 1 base from V and 7 bases from J; bases unmatched to any gene: 5. Germline-derived CDR1 and CDR2 are SQVTM and ANQGSEA. There are 15 residues in the CDR3. This sequence originates from a woman in her late teens or twenties in good health. Sequencing input: central memory CD4+ T cells from blood. The chain has TRBV29-1 and TRBJ2-1; the match to TRBD1 covers 12 bases. The chain's CDR3 is CSVEGGTGGQNEQFF. CDR3 nucleotides: TGCAGCGTTGAAGGAGGGACAGGGGGCCAGAATGAGCAGTTCTTC.